Sequencing of this T cell receptor (beta chain) was carried out in a study of regulatory T cells in long-lasting Graves disease listed by TCRdb under 2021. With regard to the full study: Newly diagnosed Graves' disease patients had taken antithyroid drugs for less than 3 months. This study used TCR sequencing and RNA sequencing of peripheral blood to compare persistent Graves' disease patients against newly diagnosed Graves' disease patients. A total of roughly 33 samples were covered by TCR sequencing, comprising some 13 persistent and 20 or so newly diagnosed Graves' disease patients. The study was registered as a clinical trial and conducted in China. Study-level results and caveats: Peripheral blood alone was examined, since thyroid tissue, which constituted the primary lesion, could not be accessed. Persistent Graves' disease patients showed lower TCR Shannon entropy and fewer highly expanded clones than newly diagnosed patients, suggesting clonal expansion. The authors acknowledged the small sample size as a limitation that may reduce accuracy. More public clonotypes were shared among persistent patients (around 2,600) than among newly diagnosed patients (roughly 1,000). Preferential use of TRBV28, TRBJ1-2 and TRBJ2-5 was observed in persistent disease, whereas TRBV20-1 and TRBJ2-1 were favored in newly diagnosed disease. Sequencing and analysis were restricted to the TCR beta chain.

A total of 15 residues make up the CDR3, ends included. The kept DNA is CDR3 alone, 45 bases in frame from the first base. The germline V gene (reference sequence) sets CDR1 to SEHNR and CDR2 to FQNEAQ. Compared with germline, V lacks 5 bases and J lacks 2 bases; bases without a gene match: 8. The protocol used for the library was multiplex PCR. The listed sequencing device is Illumina HiSeq 4000. TCR beta libraries were built with iRepertoire HTBI primers and Arm-PCR amplification of CDR3 regions. Gel purification was performed on PCR products prior to sequencing. The authors processed their data as follows. Across samples, 60 to 70 TRBV and around 15 TRBJ segments were identified and used for gene usage analysis of CDR3 amino acid clonotypes. COPE and FqMerger were used to merge filtered high-quality paired reads into contigs. Contigs were aligned with BLAST to IMGT TRBV, TRBD and TRBJ reference genes, and CDR3 was defined per IMGT. Clonotypes above 0.1% frequency were classified as highly expanded clones. Shannon entropy served as the measure of repertoire diversity, while the Gini coefficient captured V-J evenness. A clonotype found in more than one individual was treated as public. TCRdb took the public reads, trimmed them with fastp at Q25, ran MiXCR for clone calling and kept in-frame beta chains. Merged by CDR3 protein, the rows form single entries marked with the most common genes and DNA. The authors' filters were not applied to this entry. The sample yields around 360,000 distinct CDR3 sequences; 15% to 20% were counted once. Around 20% of the sample is taken by the ten largest.

Per the publication, the time point label means: newly diagnosed GD, antithyroid drugs for less than 3 months. RNA was extracted from PBMCs in TRIzol for both TCR sequencing and RNA sequencing. The diagnosis of Graves' disease was made according to American Thyroid Association guidelines. Recruitment of patients was carried out at an endocrinology department in Xi'an, China. Each patient gave approximately 10 milliliters of peripheral blood, collected in an EDTA anticoagulant tube. Ficoll Paque Plus density gradient separation was used to isolate PBMCs, and no additional T cell sorting was done. An Agilent 2100 Bioanalyzer and agarose gel were used to check RNA quality, while a NanoDrop 2000 measured RNA concentration. Notes on this clonotype: Its antigen is unknown. A much more abundant neighbour one base away suggests this may be a read error. The conserved phenylalanine or tryptophan is not found at the CDR3 terminus, so this likely reflects a read error.

The sample also formed part of further work on T cells in Graves' hyperthyroidism and ophthalmopathy. As that second study puts it: Graves' hyperthyroidism was defined as stable when no progression to ophthalmopathy occurred over 18 months of follow-up. The hyperthyroidism patients were between 18 and 65 years old and newly diagnosed, with a disease duration of less than 2 months. Patients with uncontrolled infections, other autoimmune diseases, pregnancy or lactation were excluded. Diagnoses were established on the basis of clinical symptoms, serum thyroxine and TRAb, thyroid ultrasound, and orbital computed tomography. For the first round of RT-PCR on the TCR CDR3, the HTBI primer set was used together with the Qiagen OneStep RT-PCR kit. Most expanded thyroid clonotypes (frequency above 0.001) were also detected in blood, suggesting blood repertoires may reflect thyroid immune responses. Ophthalmopathy was separated from stable hyperthyroidism by a 13 V-J signature model, with around 90% sensitivity and about 81% specificity obtained in cross-validation and 80%/75% obtained in testing. In validation, progression to ophthalmopathy was predicted by the model with roughly 71% sensitivity and 72.22% specificity, a median of around 5.9 months before onset. A discovery cohort of about 95 patients, 43 with Graves' ophthalmopathy and 55 to 60 with stable Graves' hyperthyroidism, was used to find distinguishing TCR V-J signatures. Prospective prediction of ophthalmopathy was tested in an independent validation cohort consisting of roughly 20 hyperthyroidism patients and around 16 patients who later progressed to ophthalmopathy. The 100 or so discovery patients were divided at random into training and test sets in a 7:3 ratio. In several Graves' hyperthyroidism patients, the study also compared T-cell repertoires from thyroid tissue with T-cell repertoires from blood. Following sampling, methimazole starting at 30 mg daily was given to hyperthyroidism patients, and high-dose intravenous methylprednisolone was given to ophthalmopathy patients. The libraries were constructed in a second round of multiplex PCR and then size-selected and purified. Sequencing of the libraries was done on an Illumina HiSeq2000 using paired-end 100 bp reads. Raw data were processed with SOAPnuke, discarding reads with adapters, uncalled bases, mean Phred below 15, or no exact constant-primer or identifier match. High-quality paired reads were merged using COPE v1.2.5, and each unique nucleotide sequence was defined as a clonotype. Clonotypes were aligned to IMGT TRBV, TRBD and TRBJ reference segments using MiTCR v1.1. Only V-J combinations with frequency above 0.0001, covering approximately 99% of repertoires, were analysed. A TCS score was defined as the ratio between F50 (clonal expansion) and ExV (chaos), using BLOSUM62-based TCRdist between CDR3 peptides within each V-J. Welch's t-statistics and random forest reduced around 520 V-J features to 10 to 15, which were used in a naive Bayes classifier (R e1071). Sample size was not statistically predetermined, and investigators were not blinded to group allocation. TCR Vbeta CDR3 sequencing of fewer than 150 peripheral blood samples (43 ophthalmopathy, some 75 hyperthyroidism and approximately 17 progressor patients) is reported in the paper.

The source material was peripheral blood mononuclear cells (PBMCs), sampled at new diagnosis, from a patient treated with antithyroid drugs. This chain joins TRBV7-9 to TRBJ2-7; 8 bases in the middle match TRBD1. This TCR came from a woman in her late teens or twenties with Graves disease. Donor details come from another sample of the same person, matched by shared clones. For the CDR3, the sequence is CASSQGQANPYEQYL. The DNA reads as follows: TGTGCCAGCAGCCAGGGACAGGCGAACCCCTACGAGCAGTACCTC.